The 17 T cell receptor beta chains below come from one sample, sequenced in a study of shared clonotypes between healthy human individuals. Sequenced by immunoSEQ multiplex PCR; TCRdb stores in-frame clones only, minus some. The sample has over a million clones; approximately 98% are singletons. The sequenced sample consisted of naive CD4+ T cells sorted from blood. Subset denoted: CD45RA+ positively selected. The receptors come from a man aged 25 to 40 in good health.

The J gene is TRBJ2-2, the V gene TRBV11-3, with D possibly called TRBD1 or TRBD2 (5 bases each). V shed 1 base and J shed 1 base, with 13 bases lying between them. Germline CDR1 is SGHNT and CDR2 is YENEEA. The CDR3 spans 17 residues. CDR3 nucleotide sequence: TGTGCCAGCAGCTTAGGGGTGGGGGAAGGGAACACCGGGGAGCTGTTTTTT. This translates into CASSLGVGEGNTGELFF.

The chain recombines TRBV19 with TRBJ2-7; no clear D gene. This CDR3 is built from 10 residues. The ends were cut back, 3 bases at V and 3 bases at J, with 0 bases in the middle. Looked up from germline, CDR1 is LNHDA and CDR2 is SQIVND (reference sequence). The CDR3 reads CASSIYEQYF. CDR3 nucleotides: TGTGCCAGTAGTATCTACGAGCAGTACTTC.

V and J are TRBV5-4 and TRBJ1-1, with a tentative D call TRBD1 (5 bases). The CDR3 has 15 residues. CDR1 and CDR2 (germline): SGHNT, YYREEE (reference sequence). With 4 bases removed from V and 1 base from J, the gap between germline ends came to 14 bases. The CDR3 spells CASSTTGRGNTEAFF. Written as DNA, the CDR3 is TGTGCCAGCAGCACCACGGGACGGGGGAACACTGAAGCTTTCTTT.

V is TRBV6-5 and J is TRBJ2-1; D might be TRBD1 (6 bases). Germline V gene data show CDR1 as MNHEY and CDR2 as SVGAGI. CDR3 size: 15 residues. V lost 10 bases, J lost 4 bases, and 20 bases lay in between. This CDR3 reads CATPSDSLKYNEQFF. For the CDR3, the DNA is TGTGCCACCCCTTCGGACAGCCTAAAATACAATGAGCAGTTCTTC.

The chain couples TRBV18 to TRBJ2-7; 10 bases are a match to TRBD1. Per germline, CDR1 KGHSH and CDR2 LQKENI. The CDR3 extends over 15 amino acids. Germline trimming cut 6 bases from V and 4 bases from J; bases unmatched to any gene: 9. The CDR3: CASSPSGTGVYEQYF. The CDR3, as DNA: TGTGCCAGCTCTCCATCCGGGACAGGGGTTTACGAGCAGTACTTC.

The V call is TRBV5-1, the J call TRBJ2-5; D is unresolved. V was shortened by 2 bases and J by 1 base, with 12 bases between the two germline ends. In germline, CDR1 is SGHRS, CDR2 YFSETQ. The CDR3 spans 15 residues. CDR3 region: CASSFERRIQETQYF. The CDR3 DNA reads as TGCGCCAGCAGCTTCGAGAGACGGATCCAAGAGACCCAGTACTTC. Looking up the rest from reference TRBV5-1 and TRBJ2-5 gives the full variable domain: KAGVTQTPRYLIKTRGQQVTLSCSPISGHRSVSWYQQTPGQGLQFLFEYFSETQRNKGNFPGRFSGRQFSNSRSEMNVSTLELGDSALYLCASSFERRIQETQYFGPGTRLLVL.

The chain joins TRBV10-3 to TRBJ2-7; 11 bases map to TRBD1. This CDR3 is built from 15 residues. Germline loops: CDR1 ENHRY, CDR2 SYGVKD. Germline trimming cut 7 bases from V and 3 bases from J; bases unmatched to any gene: 8. As DNA, the CDR3 is TGTGCCATCACCAGGACAGGGGGCAAAGGCTACGAGCAGTACTTC. The encoded protein is CAITRTGGKGYEQYF.

This sequence joins TRBV5-6 and TRBJ2-5, with 7 bases that match TRBD1. From germline, CDR1 is SGHDT and CDR2 YYEEEE. The CDR3 has 17 residues. The V and J ends lost 0 bases and 4 bases, in that order; junction bases with no gene match: 12. The CDR3 DNA sequence: TGTGCCAGCAGCTTGGCCCCCCAAAAAGGGGGCGTAGAGACCCAGTACTTC. It encodes CASSLAPQKGGVETQYF.

This rearrangement joins TRBV18 to TRBJ1-6; D may be TRBD1 (5 bases). The germline V gene encodes CDR1 KGHSH and CDR2 LQKENI. Trimming removed 1 base from V and 7 bases from J, with 8 bases in between. The CDR3 has 14 amino acids. CDR3 bases: TGTGCCAGCTCACCACTGGGACCGAATTCACCCCTCCACTTT. Its protein product is CASSPLGPNSPLHF.

V gene TRBV7-3 combines with J gene TRBJ2-7; D is unresolved. The CDR3 contains 13 residues. Germline CDR1 is SGHTA and CDR2 is FQGTGA. Trimming pared 2 bases from V and 2 bases from J, leaving 7 bases between. The CDR3 DNA reads as TGTGCCAGCAGCTTAGCAGCGACCTACGAGCAGTACTTC. Its translation: CASSLAATYEQYF.

This chain uses TRBV2 with TRBJ1-5; D unresolved. The CDR3 totals 15 residues. Trimming took off 6 bases at V and 0 bases at J, with 12 bases between the two ends. CDR1 SNHLY and CDR2 FYNNEI come from the germline V gene. The CDR3 DNA reads as TGTGCCAGCAGCTCCCTCCTACTTAGCAATCAGCCCCAGCATTTT. Translated: CASSSLLLSNQPQHF.

This chain uses TRBV2 with TRBJ2-2; 8 bases line up with TRBD2. V trimming: 4 bases; J trimming: 5 bases; junction bases outside the gene matches: 6. This CDR3 region has 15 residues. Germline V CDR1 and CDR2: SNHLY, FYNNEI. CDR3 sequence (DNA): TGTGCCAGCAGTGTGAGCGGGAGTGGGACCGGGGAGCTGTTTTTT. This encodes CASSVSGSGTGELFF. Based on the CDR3 plus reference TRBV2 and TRBJ2-2, the full variable domain is EPEVTQTPSHQVTQMGQEVILRCVPISNHLYFYWYRQILGQKVEFLVSFYNNEISEKSEIFDDQFSVERPDGSNFTLKIRSTKLEDSAMYFCASSVSGSGTGELFFGEGSRLTVL.

The rearrangement joins TRBV19 to TRBJ2-3, with TRBD2 matching over 12 bases. Germline assignment: CDR1 LNHDA and CDR2 SQIVND (reference sequence). This CDR3 contains 13 residues. V was clipped by 10 bases and J by 6 bases; unmatched bases: 5. The CDR3 loop is CATRLAGADTQYF. The CDR3 nucleotides are TGTGCCACCCGACTAGCGGGAGCGGATACGCAGTATTTT.

The chain employs TRBV5-1 and TRBJ2-2; D unresolved. Germline CDR1 and CDR2: SGHRS and YFSETQ. The CDR3 runs to 15 residues. V was cut by 4 bases and J by 1 base, with 11 bases left in between. The CDR3 sequence: CASSAYSMNTGELFF. CDR3 nucleotide sequence: TGCGCCAGCAGCGCATACAGCATGAACACCGGGGAGCTGTTTTTT.

The chain uses TRBV11-3 and TRBJ1-1; D not resolved. The CDR3 runs 13 residues. Germline V gives CDR1 SGHNT, CDR2 YENEEA. Trimming stripped 5 bases from V and 4 bases from J, with 11 bases between. This chain's CDR3 is CASSPGGSTEAFF. The CDR3 nucleotides read TGTGCCAGCAGCCCCGGAGGGAGCACTGAAGCTTTCTTT.

The chain recombines TRBV27 with TRBJ1-2; 7 nucleotides match TRBD1. Germline values: CDR1 MNHEY, CDR2 SMNVEV (reference sequence). This CDR3 is built from 13 residues. V was clipped by 3 bases and J by 10 bases; unmatched bases: 8. CDR3 sequence reads: CASSLRGQPNYTF. DNA of the CDR3: TGTGCCAGCAGTTTGCGGGGACAGCCTAACTACACCTTC.

The rearrangement links TRBV5-1 to TRBJ1-1; weak D call: TRBD1 (5 bases). The V gene lost 6 bases and the J gene lost 1 base, with 16 bases spanning the gap. This CDR3 is built from 15 residues. CDR1 SGHRS and CDR2 YFSETQ come from the germline V gene. The CDR3 DNA sequence: TGCGCCAGCACCCGGTCGCAGGGTTGGAACACTGAAGCTTTCTTT. It encodes CASTRSQGWNTEAFF.